A selection of T cell receptor beta chains follows, all from one sample in a study of blood T cells in healthy people across ages. TCRdb fed the 5' RACE reads into MiXCR, producing one record per CDR3 protein. Found here are roughly 700,000 distinct CDR3 sequences, approximately 49% of them singletons; the top ten hold around a third. Sequenced: blood. Receptors were obtained from a woman aged 60-75 years in good health. Each CDR3 is given without its conserved first and last residue.

v_call	cdr3_aa
TRBV18	ASTREFTEAF
TRBV13	ASSLLVSGMNTEAF
TRBV6-2/TRBV6-3	ASSGYRAGSSYNEQF
TRBV11-2	ASSQGGLPAYEQY
TRBV6-2/TRBV6-3	ASRETGRYEQY
TRBV6-2/TRBV6-3	ASSYPTGGPTYEQY
TRBV2	ASSEPGDLYEQY
TRBV2	ASSRVGTYGYT
TRBV6-5	ASSYSRRGNTEAF
TRBV7-2	ASSSIRGSAGDTQY
TRBV6-2/TRBV6-3	ASSSFRESEAF
TRBV15	ATSSEGFGANVLT
TRBV24-1	ATSELQGGTGELF
TRBV6-6	ASSYRTGGADTGELF
TRBV5-1	ASSSQGVETQY
TRBV20-1	SARDASGNYEQY
TRBV12-3/TRBV12-4	ASRRSGVGGEQY
TRBV7-6	ASSLWQGIYGYT
TRBV6-2/TRBV6-3	ASSYTETSGRF
TRBV7-2	ASSFRYTYEQY
TRBV5-1	ASSHLGRVGTDTQY
TRBV5-4	ASSIGLDRDEQF
TRBV6-5	ASKGQGVITGELF
TRBV7-2	ASSSLPPGSPGELF
TRBV25-1	ASSGTLAYNEQY
TRBV6-1	ASSTRTGQILNTEAF
TRBV9	ASSLLGTGQEPQH
TRBV4-3	ASSQDASLSYNEQF
TRBV7-2	ASSSRTSGRVDTQY
TRBV6-5	ASRLGQGIYGYT
TRBV4-3	ASSQRGDGYEQY
TRBV29-1	SVGGRLAEETQY
TRBV7-3	ASSPEFGTDTQY
TRBV7-9	ASSRFGTNYEQY
TRBV20-1	SARGLAGGPHRPTDTQY
TRBV7-2	ASSLRGWAHYEQY
TRBV10-3	AISWGVGYEQY
TRBV3-1	ASSPVPASYEQY
TRBV4-3	ASSRGTGDNEQY
TRBV27	ASSLWLWFDRAKNIQY